These T cell receptor beta chains were read from a single sample in a study. TCRdb processed the RT-PCR reads anew with MiXCR; each CDR3 protein has one entry. The sample carries more than 550,000 distinct CDR3 sequences, approximately 15% recorded once. Sequenced: memory CD4+ T cells from blood. The source of these receptors is a female donor in good health, serving as a healthy control. CDR3s include the opening cysteine and the closing phenylalanine or tryptophan. The D gene is left open where the match is weak. Clone size is not always given. Where it is, it says once, few, many or a class for expanded clones.

TRBV12-3/TRBV12-4	many	TRBJ1-2	NA	TGTGCCAGCAAGCTGCCTTCAACAGTGAACTATGGCTACACCTTC	CASKLPSTVNYGYTF
TRBV5-1	few	TRBJ2-6	TRBD2	TGCGCCAGCAGCTTGGTAGCTGGGACTAGCGATCTTACCTACTCTGGGGCCAACGTCCTGACTTTC	CASSLVAGTSDLTYSGANVLTF
TRBV20-1	many	TRBJ2-1	TRBD2	TGCAAGACGGGCGGGGGGCGAAATGAGCAGTTCTTC	CKTGGGRNEQFF
TRBV6-1	many	TRBJ2-3	TRBD2	TGTGCCAACGATATCGCGGGAGGGCCGACAGATACGCAGTATTTT	CANDIAGGPTDTQYF
TRBV5-8	NA	TRBJ1-5	TRBD1	TGTGCCAGCAGCCTCGGGACAGGGGGCCAGGGCAATCAGCCCCAGCATTTT	CASSLGTGGQGNQPQHF
TRBV20-1	NA	TRBJ1-5	NA	TGCAGTGCAGCTAGTGGAACAGGCGGAGGAAGGGGCAATCAGCCCCAGCATTTT	CSAASGTGGGRGNQPQHF
TRBV12-3/TRBV12-4	NA	TRBJ1-1	NA	TGTGCCAGCAGTTTTAACCCACGAACTGAAGCTTTCTTT	CASSFNPRTEAFF
TRBV6-2/TRBV6-3	NA	TRBJ2-7	TRBD1	TGTGCCAGCATCACACCAGGGGGTCCCTCCTACGAGCAGTACTTC	CASITPGGPSYEQYF
TRBV9	many	TRBJ2-1	NA	TGTGCCAGCAGCGCGATCGGGACAACTTACAATGAGCAGTTCTTC	CASSAIGTTYNEQFF
TRBV12-3/TRBV12-4	few	TRBJ1-2	NA	TGTGCCAGCAGTTTGATGGTACAGTTTAACTATGGCTACACCTTC	CASSLMVQFNYGYTF
TRBV20-1	few	TRBJ2-2	NA	TGCAGTGCTAGAGATCCCACCGGGGAGCTGTTTTTT	CSARDPTGELFF
TRBV29-1	many	TRBJ2-5	NA	TGCAGCGTTGAAGACAACCAAGAGACCCAGTACTTC	CSVEDNQETQYF
TRBV12-3/TRBV12-4	many	TRBJ1-1	NA	TGTGCCAGCAGTTTAGCCACCCGGACCGCTGAAGCTTTCTTT	CASSLATRTAEAFF
TRBV6-5	few	TRBJ2-7	TRBD1	TGTGCCAGCAGTTACCCGGGACAGGGATACGAGCAGTACTTC	CASSYPGQGYEQYF
TRBV20-1	NA	TRBJ1-5	NA	TGCAGTGCTAGAGATAGCCTAACAAGGGGGACAAATCAGCCCCAGCATTTT	CSARDSLTRGTNQPQHF
TRBV20-1	few	TRBJ2-5	NA	TGCAGTGCTAGAGATTGGTCAGACCAAGAGACCCAGTACTTC	CSARDWSDQETQYF
TRBV12-3/TRBV12-4	few	TRBJ2-1	TRBD2	TGTGCCAGCAGTCCCGGGACTAGCAGACACGCGAGCTCCTACAATGAGCAGTTCTTC	CASSPGTSRHASSYNEQFF
TRBV5-1	many	TRBJ1-1	NA	TGCGCCAGCAGTCGCGATAACACTGAAGCTTTCTTT	CASSRDNTEAFF
TRBV29-1	many	TRBJ2-2	NA	TGCAGCGTTAGGAACGCCGGGGAGCTGTTTTTT	CSVRNAGELFF
TRBV7-9	few	TRBJ1-1	TRBD1	TGTGCCAGCAGCGGGGGACAGTCAGTCGCTGAAGCTTTCTTT	CASSGGQSVAEAFF
TRBV5-1	many	TRBJ2-1	NA	TGCGCCAGCAGCGAGACGGGGGGCATTGAGCAGTTCTTC	CASSETGGIEQFF
TRBV6-1	NA	TRBJ1-5	NA	TGTGCCAGCGAAAGGACAGAAAGTAATCAGCCCCAGCATTTT	CASERTESNQPQHF
TRBV7-9	few	TRBJ1-1	NA	TGTGCCAGCAGCTTAGGTCAGGGAGGGAACACTGAAGCTTTCTTT	CASSLGQGGNTEAFF
TRBV27	few	TRBJ2-3	NA	TGTGCCAGTAAGCCCCTCGGACGCGGCACAGATACGCAGTATTTT	CASKPLGRGTDTQYF
TRBV12-3/TRBV12-4	many	TRBJ2-1	NA	TGTGCCAGCAGTTTTGGGGCGGTTGGCGATGAGCAGTTCTTC	CASSFGAVGDEQFF
TRBV5-1	many	TRBJ2-1	TRBD2	TGCGCCAGCAGCTTGGAGGCGGGAGCTTGGAATGAGCAGTTCTTC	CASSLEAGAWNEQFF
TRBV28	NA	TRBJ2-5	NA	TGTGCCAGCATCGGGCCTCATCAAGAGACCCAGTACTTC	CASIGPHQETQYF
TRBV4-3	few	TRBJ1-6	NA	TGCGCCAGCAGCCAAGATCTCAACAGGGCCAATTCACCCCTCCACTTT	CASSQDLNRANSPLHF
TRBV4-3	NA	TRBJ2-1	TRBD2	TGCGCCAGCAGCCTGGTAGCGGGAGAGGGTGAGCAGTTCTTC	CASSLVAGEGEQFF
TRBV5-1	NA	TRBJ1-1	TRBD1	TGCGCCAGCAGCTTCGAATCACAGGGGGCCACTGAAGCTTTCTTT	CASSFESQGATEAFF
TRBV30	few	TRBJ2-3	TRBD1	TGTGCCTGGAGGATTCAAGACAGGGCTATTAGCACAGATACGCAGTATTTT	CAWRIQDRAISTDTQYF
TRBV4-2	NA	TRBJ1-4	NA	TGTGCCAGCAGCCAATTTGGGACGCGAGGGATTAATGAAAAACTGTTTTTT	CASSQFGTRGINEKLFF
TRBV9	NA	TRBJ1-1	NA	TGTGCCAGCAGCGCCCGAGACAGCACTGAAGCTTTCTTT	CASSARDSTEAFF
TRBV7-2	NA	TRBJ2-3	NA	TGTGCCAGCAACCCGGGACTCATCACAGATACGCAGTATTTT	CASNPGLITDTQYF
TRBV11-1	few	TRBJ2-3	NA	TGTGCCAGCAGCCCTAGAAATTCAGATACGCAGTATTTT	CASSPRNSDTQYF
TRBV6-2/TRBV6-3	few	TRBJ1-5	TRBD1	TGTGCCAGCAGGTACGGACAGGGGAATCAGCCCCAGCATTTT	CASRYGQGNQPQHF
TRBV5-6	NA	TRBJ1-6	NA	TGTGCCAGCAGCTTAACCACGGGCCGCGGGGGTGATTCACCCCTCCACTTT	CASSLTTGRGGDSPLHF
TRBV9	many	TRBJ2-3	NA	TGTGCCAGCAGCCCCCTCCAGGGACCCCTGGATACGCAGTATTTT	CASSPLQGPLDTQYF
TRBV24-1	few	TRBJ1-5	NA	TGTGCCACCAGTGATTTGCAGGGGTTGGAACCCCAGCATTTT	CATSDLQGLEPQHF
TRBV29-1	NA	TRBJ2-2	NA	TGCAGCGTAAGACAGGGAGGCACCGGGGAGCTGTTTTTT	CSVRQGGTGELFF
TRBV7-8	many	TRBJ2-7	NA	TGTGCCAGCAGCTCGGACAGTCGGGGGCAGTACTTC	CASSSDSRGQYF
TRBV6-1	NA	TRBJ2-7	TRBD1	TGTGCCAGCAGTCTCCAGGGGGCTGCGAACACCGGGGAGCAGTACTTC	CASSLQGAANTGEQYF
TRBV28	few	TRBJ1-6	NA	TGTGCCAGCTTCTTTTCCGGGCCCAATAATTCACCCCTCCACTTT	CASFFSGPNNSPLHF
TRBV20-1	few	TRBJ2-3	TRBD2	TGCAGTGCTATCCGAACTAGCGGCACAGATACGCAGTATTTT	CSAIRTSGTDTQYF
TRBV10-2	many	TRBJ1-1	NA	TGCGCCAGCAGCATAAGGACACAGGGCACTGAAGCTTTCTTT	CASSIRTQGTEAFF
TRBV6-2/TRBV6-3	NA	TRBJ2-2	NA	TGTGCCACCCTTCCCGCGAACACCGGGGAGCTGTTTTTT	CATLPANTGELFF
TRBV29-1	few	TRBJ1-2	NA	TGCAGCGTTGAAACGGGGTTAGATGGCTACACCTTC	CSVETGLDGYTF
TRBV12-3/TRBV12-4	many	TRBJ2-5	NA	TGTGCCAGCAGGATAGCTCTCACAAAGACCCAGTACTTC	CASRIALTKTQYF
TRBV3-1	NA	TRBJ1-5	NA	TGTGCCAGCAGCCAAGTAGTGGGTCCGGGCCAGCCCCAGCATTTT	CASSQVVGPGQPQHF
TRBV21-1	NA	TRBJ2-3	NA	TGTGCCAGCAGCAAAAAACTAGCGGGGGGCACAGATACGCAGTATTTT	CASSKKLAGGTDTQYF
TRBV25-1	many	TRBJ1-5	NA	TGTGCCAGCAGTCCCGCCGGAAGGGAGAATCAGCCCCAGCATTTT	CASSPAGRENQPQHF
TRBV12-3/TRBV12-4	many	TRBJ2-3	NA	TGTGCCAGCAGTTTACTGACTCCCTCCGATACGCAGTATTTT	CASSLLTPSDTQYF
TRBV20-1	many	TRBJ1-1	NA	TGCAGTGCTAGAGATCGCGGACGCGGTAACACTGAAGCTTTCTTT	CSARDRGRGNTEAFF
TRBV6-1	many	TRBJ2-5	TRBD2	TGTGCCAGCAGTGAATGGCGGGAGGGGATCCAAGAGACCCAGTACTTC	CASSEWREGIQETQYF